The T cell receptor (beta chain) described here comes from a study of blood T cell repertoires in COVID-19. TCRdb keeps only in-frame clones here, not all; method: immunoSEQ multiplex PCR. The table lists 93,000 or so clones, around 88% of them singletons. Germline assignment: CDR1 SGHVS and CDR2 FQNEAQ. V lost 4 bases to trimming and J lost 2 bases; unmatched junction nucleotides: 11. The CDR3 length is 19 residues. The chain is built from TRBV7-8 and TRBJ2-2; TRBD2 aligns across 12 bases. This receptor was obtained from a human donor in a cohort sampled during active COVID-19. Sequenced: peripheral blood. The CDR3 region is CASSSTLGLAGINTGELFF. The CDR3 DNA reads TGTGCCAGCAGCTCCACCCTCGGACTAGCGGGGATAAACACCGGGGAGCTGTTTTTT.